Following are 32 T cell receptor beta chains from one sample sequenced in a study of T cell changes during pregnancy in multiple sclerosis. Sequencing used immunoSEQ multiplex PCR; TCRdb keeps in-frame clones, though not all of them. The repertoire holds under 55,000 clones, with 91% as singletons. Source: CD8+ T cells from peripheral blood mononuclear cells, taken after pregnancy. The source is a female donor with multiple sclerosis, enrolled in a pregnancy study.

This sequence joins TRBV9 and TRBJ2-3; a weak D match, TRBD2 (6 bases). The CDR3 has 17 amino acids. The V end was cut by 4 bases, the J end by 4 bases, with 22 bases between. The germline gives CDR1 SGDLS, CDR2 YYNGEE. In DNA, the CDR3 is TGTGCCAGCAGCCCCATTGGGTCCTGGAGGGCCCCAGATACGCAGTATTTT. Its protein is CASSPIGSWRAPDTQYF.

The table lists this clone with a few counts. The J gene is TRBJ1-6, the V gene TRBV7-9, with TRBD1 identical over 9 bases. Trimming took 5 bases from V and 7 from J; bases not matched to a gene: 12. CDR3 length: 17 residues. Per the germline V gene, CDR1 is SEHNR and CDR2 is FQNEAQ (reference sequence). The CDR3 nucleotides are TGTGCCAGCAGCGATCCACCGGCGGGACAGGGAAATTCACCCCTCCACTTT. Translating gives CASSDPPAGQGNSPLHF. Together with reference TRBV7-9 and TRBJ1-6, the CDR3 gives the full variable domain: DTGVSQNPRHKITKRGQNVTFRCDPISEHNRLYWYRQTLGQGPEFLTYFQNEAQLEKSRLLSDRFSAERPKGSFSTLEIQRTEQGDSAMYLCASSDPPAGQGNSPLHFGNGTRLTVT.

This chain uses TRBV27 with TRBJ2-5; 14 bases align to TRBD2. The CDR3 runs to 16 residues. The trim removed 4 bases at V and 4 bases at J, leaving 5 bases unmatched. Germline V gene lookup returns CDR1 MNHEY and CDR2 SMNVEV (reference sequence). The CDR3 region has the DNA TGTGCCAGCAGTTCCGGACTAGCGGGGGGAGGAGAGACCCAGTACTTC. Protein product: CASSSGLAGGGETQYF.

The J gene is TRBJ1-5, the V gene TRBV9; 9 nucleotides line up with TRBD1. CDR3 length equals 15 residues. Unmatched junction bases numbered 7, after V lost 4 bases and J lost 5 bases. Germline V lookup: CDR1 SGDLS, CDR2 YYNGEE. Written as DNA, the CDR3 is TGTGCCAGCAGCTGGACAGGGGCCCGAGATCAGCCCCAGCATTTT. It is translated as CASSWTGARDQPQHF.

V and J are TRBV7-2 and TRBJ2-1; TRBD2 matches 7 bases. Per the germline V gene, CDR1 is SGHTA and CDR2 is FQGNSA. The CDR3 contains 16 residues. The ends lost 7 bases at V and 9 bases at J; junction bases unmatched: 18. The CDR3 reads CASTLVGGGGASEQFF. In nucleotides, the CDR3 is TGTGCCAGCACCCTAGTGGGTGGCGGGGGAGCAAGTGAGCAGTTCTTC.

CDR3 bases: TGCGCCAGCAGCTCGGGACAGGGGATTTCACCCCTCCACTTT. It translates to CASSSGQGISPLHF. The chain joins TRBV5-1 to TRBJ1-6, with 10 bases aligning to TRBD1. V lost 3 bases and J lost 9; bases outside the gene matches: 3. The CDR3 has 14 amino acids. Germline V gives CDR1 SGHRS, CDR2 YFSETQ.

The chain recombines TRBV25-1 with TRBJ1-2; D not certain. The CDR3 totals 13 residues. The V gene's germline CDR1 is MGHDK and CDR2 SYGVNS. V shed 8 bases and J shed 8 bases, with 18 bases lying between them. The CDR3 here is CASADRRRGGYTF. In DNA form, the CDR3 reads TGTGCCAGCGCGGACCGGAGGAGAGGAGGCTACACCTTC.

This chain uses TRBV7-6 with TRBJ2-1; 9 nucleotides align to TRBD1. V gave up 5 bases and J gave up 4 bases; unmatched junction bases: 9. The CDR3 covers 16 residues. CDR1 is SGHVS, CDR2 FNYEAQ, per germline. The DNA of the CDR3 is TGTGCCAGCAGCGACGCAACCGGGACAGGGTACAATGAGCAGTTCTTC. Translation: CASSDATGTGYNEQFF. Full variable domain (remainder filled in from reference TRBV7-6 and TRBJ2-1): GAGVSQSPRYKVTKRGQDVALRCDPISGHVSLYWYRQALGQGPEFLTYFNYEAQQDKSGLPNDRFSAERPEGSISTLTIQRTEQRDSAMYRCASSDATGTGYNEQFFGPGTRLTVL.

V and J are TRBV7-3 and TRBJ2-2, with 8 bases lining up with TRBD2. This CDR3 comprises 17 residues. Per germline, CDR1 SGHTA and CDR2 FQGTGA. The junction had 9 bases not matched to a gene; V was cut back by 2 bases and J by 4 bases. The CDR3 loop is CASSLYSGGVSTGELFF. The CDR3 nucleotides are TGTGCCAGCAGCTTATATTCCGGGGGGGTGAGCACCGGGGAGCTGTTTTTT.

This clone was seen only once. The V and J genes are TRBV13 and TRBJ2-2; tentative D call: TRBD2 (5 bases). CDR3 size: 12 residues. Between the trimmed V and J ends, which lost 4 bases and 8 bases, there was a span of 8 bases. Germline V lookup: CDR1 PRHDT, CDR2 FYEKMQ (reference sequence). CDR3 region: CASSSGGGELFF. The CDR3 DNA follows: TGTGCCAGCAGCTCCGGAGGTGGGGAGCTGTTTTTT.

The rearrangement uses TRBV18 and TRBJ2-1, with 8 bases that match TRBD1. Germline V gene sequence: CDR1 KGHSH, CDR2 LQKENI. Germline trimming cut 7 bases from V and 7 bases from J; bases unmatched to any gene: 12. There are 15 residues in the CDR3. The CDR3 reads CASFTEQGARNEQFF. The DNA of the CDR3 is TGTGCCAGCTTTACCGAGCAGGGGGCTCGGAATGAGCAGTTCTTC.

The CDR3 is CAWSVGDSGAYEQYF. The CDR3 DNA sequence: TGTGCCTGGAGTGTTGGAGATAGCGGCGCCTACGAGCAGTACTTC. The gene calls are TRBV30 and TRBJ2-7, with TRBD2 as a possible D gene (6 bases). V was clipped by 0 bases and J by 2 bases, with 14 bases between them. Germline CDR1 reads GTSNPN; CDR2 reads SVGIG (reference sequence). The CDR3 is 15 amino acids.

This chain links TRBV29-1 with TRBJ1-1, with a possible D match to TRBD1 (5 bases). The CDR3 contains 14 residues. V dropped 7 bases and J dropped 0 bases, with 15 bases sitting between them. Germline V gene data show CDR1 as SQVTM and CDR2 as ANQGSEA. CDR3 sequence: CSAGTAVVNTEAFF. DNA for the CDR3: TGCAGCGCCGGGACTGCTGTTGTGAACACTGAAGCTTTCTTT. The complete variable domain, with remaining parts taken from reference TRBV29-1 and TRBJ1-1, reads SAVISQKPSRDICQRGTSLTIQCQVDSQVTMMFWYRQQPGQSLTLIATANQGSEATYESGFVIDKFPISRPNLTFSTLTVSNMSPEDSSIYLCSAGTAVVNTEAFFGQGTRLTVV.

CDR3 protein: CASSYLGLYGYTF. CDR3 nucleotides: TGTGCCAGCAGTTACCTGGGGCTATATGGCTACACCTTC. This sequence joins TRBV6-5 and TRBJ1-2; possibly TRBD1 for D (5 bases). Germline-derived CDR1 and CDR2 are MNHEY and SVGAGI. The CDR3 contains 13 residues. Trimming shortened V by 2 bases and J by 5 bases, and 9 bases separated the two germline ends.

This sequence joins TRBV25-1 and TRBJ1-6; possible D gene TRBD1, 5 bases. This CDR3 contains 15 residues. Germline-derived CDR1 and CDR2 are MGHDK and SYGVNS. Trimming left V 4 bases short and J 1 base short, with 8 bases between. The CDR3 nucleotides are TGTGCCAGCAGTGCAGGGTTATCCTATAATTCACCCCTCCACTTT. Translating it yields CASSAGLSYNSPLHF.

This clone was recorded a few times. This sequence joins TRBV25-1 and TRBJ2-7; the match to TRBD2 covers 7 bases. The ends lost 5 bases at V and 0 bases at J; junction bases unmatched: 4. Per the germline V gene, CDR1 is MGHDK and CDR2 is SYGVNS. The length of the CDR3 is 14 residues. The CDR3 sequence: CASSSGGFSYEQYF. The CDR3 DNA is TGTGCCAGCAGTTCCGGGGGGTTCTCCTACGAGCAGTACTTC.

This chain links TRBV9 with TRBJ1-6; the match to TRBD1 covers 7 bases. V lost 4 bases and J lost 5; bases outside the gene matches: 9. Per germline, CDR1 SGDLS and CDR2 YYNGEE. This CDR3 is built from 16 residues. CDR3 nucleotides: TGTGCCAGCAGCACCCCCGACAGGGTAAATAATTCACCCCTCCACTTT. Its protein product is CASSTPDRVNNSPLHF.

The genes are TRBV4-2 and TRBJ2-5; 8 bases map to TRBD2. J was trimmed by 5 bases and V by 4 bases; bases with no gene match: 6. In germline, CDR1 is LGHNA, CDR2 YNFKEQ. CDR3 length: 14 amino acids. The CDR3 DNA follows: TGTGCCAGCAGCCTGGTAGCGGGGAGGGAGACCCAGTACTTC. This gives the protein CASSLVAGRETQYF.

V usage is TRBV12-5 and J usage is TRBJ2-1; no firm D call. CDR1 LGHNT and CDR2 FRNRAP come from the germline V gene. This CDR3 contains 13 residues. Between the trimmed V and J ends, which lost 0 bases and 8 bases, there was a span of 8 bases. CDR3: CASGLVIRDEQFF. The CDR3 nucleotides are TGTGCTAGTGGTTTGGTAATCCGAGATGAGCAGTTCTTC. Looking up the rest from reference TRBV12-5 and TRBJ2-1 gives the full variable domain: DARVTQTPRHKVTEMGQEVTMRCQPILGHNTVFWYRQTMMQGLELLAYFRNRAPLDDSGMPKDRFSAEMPDATLATLKIQPSEPRDSAVYFCASGLVIRDEQFFGPGTRLTVL.

This clone was recorded once. The CDR3 DNA reads as TGTGCCTGGAGTGGGGCCCAGCGGGGGTACACCGGGGAGCTGTTTTTT. Translated: CAWSGAQRGYTGELFF. The V gene is TRBV30, the J gene TRBJ2-2; TRBD2 matches 8 bases. J gave up 3 bases and V 1 base, and 7 bases lay outside the gene matches. Germline CDR1 reads GTSNPN; CDR2 reads SVGIG (reference sequence). There are 16 residues in the CDR3.

The chain uses TRBV9 and TRBJ1-1; D not certain. V gave up 4 bases and J gave up 0 bases, with 16 bases separating them. CDR3 length equals 16 residues. Germline values: CDR1 SGDLS, CDR2 YYNGEE. DNA of the CDR3: TGTGCCAGCAGCCCTACTGATTTAGGAGTGAACACTGAAGCTTTCTTT. Translated: CASSPTDLGVNTEAFF.

The chain is built from TRBV14 and TRBJ1-2; D gene unclear. Looked up from germline, CDR1 is SGHDN and CDR2 is FVKESK. The CDR3 spans 13 residues. Trimming took off 1 base at V and 4 bases at J, with 7 bases between the two ends. The CDR3 nucleotides read TGTGCCAGCAGCCAAGTTTTCTCCTATGGCTACACCTTC. It yields the protein CASSQVFSYGYTF.

V gene TRBV9 combines with J gene TRBJ2-1; the match to TRBD2 covers 15 bases. The length of the CDR3 is 15 residues. The J segment lost 10 bases and the V segment lost 0 bases, leaving 2 bases of the junction unmatched. In germline, CDR1 is SGDLS, CDR2 YYNGEE. Here the CDR3 DNA reads TGTGCCAGCAGCGTAGGGACTAGCGGGGGGGGCGAGCAGTTCTTC. This sequence encodes CASSVGTSGGGEQFF. The full variable domain, completed using reference TRBV9 and TRBJ2-1, is DSGVTQTPKHLITATGQRVTLRCSPRSGDLSVYWYQQSLDQGLQFLIQYYNGEERAKGNILERFSAQQFPDLHSELNLSSLELGDSALYFCASSVGTSGGGEQFFGPGTRLTVL.

This chain connects TRBV27 to TRBJ2-7; the match to TRBD2 covers 12 bases. Germline V lookup: CDR1 MNHEY, CDR2 SMNVEV (reference sequence). The CDR3 is 15 residues long. After removal of 0 bases from V and 4 bases from J, the junction contained 1 base not matched to a gene. This chain's CDR3 is CASSLSLAGGYEQYF. The CDR3 coding sequence is TGTGCCAGCAGTTTATCACTAGCGGGGGGTTACGAGCAGTACTTC.

V is TRBV18 and J is TRBJ2-1, with TRBD1 identical over 9 bases. The CDR3 sequence is 15 residues long. Germline lookup yields CDR1 KGHSH and CDR2 LQKENI. J was trimmed by 8 bases and V by 3 bases; bases with no gene match: 8. CDR3 sequence: CASSPLDRGNDEQFF. CDR3 nucleotide sequence: TGTGCCAGCTCACCTCTCGACAGGGGGAACGATGAGCAGTTCTTC.

The rearrangement uses TRBV6-1 and TRBJ2-2, with unresolved D. Germline V gene data show CDR1 as MNHNS and CDR2 as SASEGT. The germline V and J ends were trimmed by 3 bases and 5 bases, with 7 bases remaining between them. This CDR3 spans 13 amino acids. CDR3 nucleotide sequence: TGTGCCAGCAGTGATGGCAGGACCGGGGAGCTGTTTTTT. Protein: CASSDGRTGELFF.

A single count supports this clone. The chain carries TRBV2 and TRBJ2-1, with D maybe TRBD1 (6 bases). CDR3 size: 16 residues. The germline CDR1 and CDR2 sequences are SNHLY and FYNNEI. V was clipped by 6 bases and J by 1 base, with 16 bases between them. The CDR3 sequence: CASRDVQGISYNEQFF. As DNA, the CDR3 is TGTGCCAGCAGGGATGTGCAGGGGATTTCCTACAATGAGCAGTTCTTC.

The rearrangement links TRBV13 to TRBJ2-7; 7 bases map to TRBD1. Germline CDR1 and CDR2: PRHDT and FYEKMQ (reference sequence). This CDR3 is 13 amino acids long. V lost 5 bases to trimming and J lost 5 bases; unmatched junction nucleotides: 6. The CDR3 here is CASSLGQNNEQYF. CDR3 nucleotide sequence: TGTGCCAGCAGCCTGGGACAGAACAACGAGCAGTACTTC.

This clone was found once. This rearrangement joins TRBV14 to TRBJ2-7, with 7 bases matching TRBD1. The length of the CDR3 is 14 residues. V shed 4 bases and J 1 base; nucleotides not matched to a gene: 4. Germline V lookup: CDR1 SGHDN, CDR2 FVKESK. CDR3 nucleotides: TGTGCCAGCAGCCGGGGGACAGTGTCCTACGAGCAGTACTTC. This translates into CASSRGTVSYEQYF.

The V and J genes are TRBV27 and TRBJ1-1; TRBD1 might be the D (5 bases). Germline CDR1 reads MNHEY; CDR2 reads SMNVEV (reference sequence). V was shortened by 7 bases and J by 7 bases, with 19 bases between the two germline ends. There are 14 residues in the CDR3. The chain's CDR3 is CASNSGAGVFEAFF. The CDR3 nucleotides read TGTGCCAGCAACTCTGGGGCTGGCGTGTTTGAAGCTTTCTTT.

The chain couples TRBV9 to TRBJ2-1, with D hard to call. The CDR3 is made up of 12 amino acids. Deletions cut 2 bases from V and 4 bases from J, with 4 bases between. Germline-derived CDR1 and CDR2 are SGDLS and YYNGEE. The CDR3: CASSVRYNEQFF. CDR3 in DNA: TGTGCCAGCAGCGTCAGATACAATGAGCAGTTCTTC.

The chain couples TRBV9 to TRBJ1-1, with TRBD1 identical over 8 bases. This CDR3 comprises 13 residues. With 4 bases clipped from V and 11 bases from J, the junction kept 10 bases outside the gene matches. The germline V gene encodes CDR1 SGDLS and CDR2 YYNGEE. The CDR3 DNA sequence: TGTGCCAGCAGCCCCCGGACAGGGCCCTTTGCTTTCTTT. It encodes CASSPRTGPFAFF. Full variable domain (outside the CDR3, taken from reference TRBV9 and TRBJ1-1): DSGVTQTPKHLITATGQRVTLRCSPRSGDLSVYWYQQSLDQGLQFLIQYYNGEERAKGNILERFSAQQFPDLHSELNLSSLELGDSALYFCASSPRTGPFAFFGQGTRLTVV.